The 30 T cell receptor beta chains below come from one sample, sequenced in a study of response to subunit inactivated influenza vaccine. Using its own MiXCR run on the RT-PCR reads, TCRdb lists one record per CDR3 protein. The sample records a few hundred thousand distinct CDR3 sequences, about 20% being singletons. The sequencing used PBMCs from blood, collected roughly 20 months after vaccination. The receptors come from a man aged 45 to 70 who received an inactivated influenza vaccine.

This clonotype was observed a handful of times. The gene calls are TRBV11-3 and TRBJ1-1; a weak D match, TRBD1 (5 bases). CDR1 SGHNT and CDR2 YENEEA come from the germline V gene. V gave up 5 bases and J gave up 6 bases, with 13 bases separating them. CDR3 size: 13 residues. CDR3 region: CASSLRQSAEAFF. The CDR3 region has the DNA TGTGCCAGCAGCCTCCGACAGTCGGCTGAAGCTTTCTTT.

V usage is TRBV12-3 or TRBV12-4 and J usage is TRBJ1-1; D gene ambiguous. The CDR3 loop spans 15 amino acids. V was cut by 4 bases and J by 5 bases, with 17 bases left in between. The CDR3 sequence: CASSYPILRRTEAFF. CDR3 sequence (DNA): TGTGCCAGCAGTTACCCCATCCTCAGGAGGACTGAAGCTTTCTTT.

The chain uses TRBV9 and TRBJ1-2; no definite D call. Per germline, CDR1 SGDLS and CDR2 YYNGEE. Trimming took 0 bases from V and 6 from J, leaving 3 bases between them. The CDR3 runs 11 residues. The CDR3 loop reads CASSVEDGYTF. The DNA for the CDR3 is TGTGCCAGCAGCGTAGAGGATGGCTACACCTTC.

This sequence joins TRBV5-1 and TRBJ1-2; 7 bases are shared with TRBD1. The germline V gene encodes CDR1 SGHRS and CDR2 YFSETQ. V trimming: 1 base; J trimming: 4 bases; junction bases outside the gene matches: 4. CDR3 length equals 14 residues. CDR3 sequence (DNA): TGCGCCAGCAGCTTGTCGACAGGGAGCTATGGCTACACCTTC. Its translation: CASSLSTGSYGYTF.

A word on this clonotype: Possible read error: a much larger clone is one base away. This rearrangement joins TRBV4-3 to TRBJ1-3; D call uncertain. Trimming shortened V by 0 bases and J by 6 bases, and 15 bases separated the two germline ends. The CDR3 spans 16 residues. CDR1 and CDR2 (germline): LGHNA, YSLEER. The CDR3 region is CASSQESTRSENTIYF. CDR3 nucleotide sequence: TGCGCCAGCAGCCAAGAATCTACCCGATCGGAAAACACCATATATTTT.

This chain uses TRBV15 with TRBJ2-3; D not certain. Germline V gene data show CDR1 as LNHNV and CDR2 as YYDKDF (reference sequence). V gave up 0 bases and J gave up 6 bases, with 7 bases separating them. This CDR3 has 13 residues. The CDR3 loop is CATSRDALDTQYF. CDR3 in DNA: TGTGCCACCAGCAGAGATGCTTTGGATACGCAGTATTTT.

This clonotype was picked up many times. V is TRBV20-1 and J is TRBJ1-2; no reliable D call. Germline V CDR1 and CDR2: DFQATT, SNEGSKA (reference sequence). V was trimmed by 2 bases and J by 7 bases, leaving 14 bases between them. The CDR3 totals 13 residues. The CDR3 region has the DNA TGCAGTGCTAGACCGAGCCTGGCTGGTGGCTACACCTTC. It translates to CSARPSLAGGYTF.

This clonotype was found a few times. The chain has TRBV11-2 and TRBJ2-7; D possibly corresponds to TRBD1 (6 bases). V lost 8 bases to trimming and J lost 7 bases, with 15 bases between them. The CDR3 is 12 amino acids. Germline V lookup: CDR1 SGHAT, CDR2 FQNNGV. CDR3 loop: CASGMTGGEQYF. Here the CDR3 DNA reads TGTGCCAGCGGTATGACAGGCGGAGAGCAGTACTTC.

This clonotype was seen a few times. The chain joins TRBV5-6 to TRBJ2-7; TRBD1 matches at 8 bases. This CDR3 has 14 residues. V was pared by 4 bases and J by 2 bases, with 5 bases of the junction left unmatched. The germline gives CDR1 SGHDT, CDR2 YYEEEE. The CDR3 region is CASSGGQEPYEQYF. CDR3 bases: TGTGCCAGCAGCGGGGGACAGGAGCCCTACGAGCAGTACTTC.

The V call is TRBV28, the J call TRBJ1-1; D uncertain. Trimming pared 7 bases from V and 0 bases from J, leaving 6 bases between. The CDR3 has 12 residues. Germline V gives CDR1 MDHEN, CDR2 SYDVKM. The CDR3 here is CASKPLNTEAFF. Written as DNA, the CDR3 is TGTGCCAGCAAACCCTTGAACACTGAAGCTTTCTTT.

This clonotype turned up a few times. The J gene is TRBJ1-5, the V gene TRBV18; 10 nucleotides match TRBD1. With V trimmed by 4 bases and J by 7 bases, 4 bases remained unmatched. CDR1 is KGHSH and CDR2 is LQKENI in the germline V gene. The CDR3 covers 14 residues. Here the CDR3 reads CASSRTGGFQPQHF. In DNA form, the CDR3 reads TGTGCCAGCTCACGGACAGGGGGATTCCAGCCCCAGCATTTT.

This clonotype has a count of ten or more. The chain combines TRBV28 with TRBJ1-3; D remains ambiguous. Germline CDR1 reads MDHEN; CDR2 reads SYDVKM. The CDR3 runs to 15 residues. V was cut by 6 bases and J by 2 bases, with 14 bases left in between. The CDR3 protein is CASSEMWKTGNTIYF. CDR3 DNA: TGTGCCAGCAGCGAGATGTGGAAGACTGGAAACACCATATATTTT.

The chain joins TRBV20-1 to TRBJ1-5, with D perhaps matching TRBD1 (5 bases). CDR3 length equals 13 residues. The germline gives CDR1 DFQATT, CDR2 SNEGSKA (reference sequence). V was cut by 1 base and J by 5 bases, with 9 bases left in between. CDR3 sequence: CSARAGLDQPQHF. The CDR3 region has the DNA TGCAGTGCTAGAGCAGGGCTCGATCAGCCCCAGCATTTT.

The chain joins TRBV4-2 to TRBJ1-6; 7 bases line up with TRBD1. This CDR3 region has 15 residues. Germline V gene lookup returns CDR1 LGHNA and CDR2 YNFKEQ. Trimming took 4 bases from V and 7 from J; bases not matched to a gene: 7. The CDR3 spells CASSLTGTANSPLHF. For the CDR3, the DNA is TGTGCCAGCAGCCTCACCGGGACAGCAAATTCACCCCTCCACTTT.

This sequence joins TRBV10-3 and TRBJ2-7; D may be TRBD1 (6 bases). V was trimmed by 11 bases and J by 4 bases, leaving 12 bases between them. The germline CDR1 and CDR2 sequences are ENHRY and SYGVKD. This CDR3 has 11 amino acids. The CDR3 DNA reads TGTGCCGTCGGCAGGGGTTACGAGCAGTACTTC. It is translated as CAVGRGYEQYF.

This clonotype was detected only a few times. The chain joins TRBV29-1 to TRBJ2-7; D tentatively fits TRBD1 or TRBD2 (5 bases each). Germline CDR1 and CDR2: SQVTM and ANQGSEA. The V and J ends lost 6 bases and 4 bases respectively, with 16 bases between them. The CDR3 covers 13 residues. In DNA form, the CDR3 reads TGCAGCGTAACCGGGACCTTGACTTACGAGCAGTACTTC. This translates into CSVTGTLTYEQYF.

The count of this clonotype is one. J is TRBJ2-2 and V is TRBV12-3 or TRBV12-4; D tentatively reads TRBD1 or TRBD2 (6 bases each). The CDR3 is 14 residues long. Trimming pared 10 bases from V and 0 bases from J, leaving 12 bases between. DNA of the CDR3: TGTGCCAACTCGGGGGCCGCGAACACCGGGGAGCTGTTTTTT. It translates to CANSGAANTGELFF.

The chain links TRBV6-2 or TRBV6-3 to TRBJ2-2, with D tentatively TRBD2 (6 bases). The CDR3 contains 15 residues. Germline assignment: CDR1 MNHEY and CDR2 SVGEGT. With 2 bases removed from V and 1 base from J, the gap between germline ends came to 8 bases. CDR3 region: CASSYGLLNTGELFF. The CDR3 coding sequence is TGTGCCAGCAGTTACGGACTACTGAACACCGGGGAGCTGTTTTTT.

This clonotype was seen at least ten times. This sequence joins TRBV12-3 or TRBV12-4 and TRBJ1-6; no firm D call. V dropped 6 bases and J dropped 4 bases, with 16 bases sitting between them. This CDR3 contains 16 residues. The CDR3 coding sequence is TGTGCCAGCAGAAATAGCTTTACGGGTTATAATTCACCCCTCCACTTT. It specifies CASRNSFTGYNSPLHF.

This rearrangement joins TRBV20-1 to TRBJ2-5; the match to TRBD1 covers 9 bases. After removal of 6 bases from V and 4 bases from J, the junction contained 9 bases not matched to a gene. The length of the CDR3 is 14 residues. Germline V gene lookup returns CDR1 DFQATT and CDR2 SNEGSKA (reference sequence). For the CDR3, the DNA is TGCAGTGCAAGTCCCGGGACAGGGCTAGAGACCCAGTACTTC. Translating it yields CSASPGTGLETQYF.

CDR3 in DNA: TGCAGTGCTAAGAGTACCGACCAAGAGACCCAGTACTTC. It is translated as CSAKSTDQETQYF. V usage is TRBV20-1 and J usage is TRBJ2-5; D is uncertain. CDR3 length: 13 amino acids. Per germline, CDR1 DFQATT and CDR2 SNEGSKA (reference sequence). V was cut by 4 bases and J by 0 bases, with 9 bases left in between.

The V and J genes are TRBV5-6 and TRBJ2-3; D is ambiguous. Germline assignment: CDR1 SGHDT and CDR2 YYEEEE. The CDR3 is 15 residues long. V was trimmed by 5 bases and J by 3 bases, leaving 16 bases between them. The CDR3 DNA follows: TGTGCCAGCAGACTTAGGAGATCAGTGACAGATACGCAGTATTTT. Its translation is CASRLRRSVTDTQYF.

This chain connects TRBV6-1 to TRBJ2-1; D is unresolved. The CDR3 is 14 residues long. In germline, CDR1 is MNHNS, CDR2 SASEGT. V lost 6 bases and J lost 6, with 15 bases in between. CDR3 DNA sequence: TGTGCCAGCAGCCCCGGTCGTCCAGGCAATGAGCAGTTCTTC. Protein: CASSPGRPGNEQFF.

In its sample, this clonotype was seen a few times. This chain connects TRBV24-1 to TRBJ1-6; D possibly corresponds to TRBD1 (6 bases). Germline lookup yields CDR1 KGHDR and CDR2 SFDVKD. V was pared by 7 bases and J by 7 bases, with 10 bases between. The CDR3 has 13 residues. This chain's CDR3 is CATRRQENSPLHF. The CDR3 nucleotides read TGTGCCACCAGAAGACAGGAAAATTCACCCCTCCACTTT.

The V and J genes are TRBV6-4 and TRBJ1-1; tentative D call: TRBD1 (5 bases). CDR3 size: 15 residues. CDR1 is MRHNA and CDR2 is SNTAGT in the germline V gene. The CDR3 nucleotides are TGTGCACGGAGGACAAAGCCTATTATGAACACTGAAGCTTTCTTT. It is translated as CARRTKPIMNTEAFF.

This clonotype was recorded a few times. The V gene is TRBV5-1, the J gene TRBJ1-1; D unresolved. This CDR3 is built from 15 residues. Trimming took 6 bases from V and 1 from J, leaving 16 bases between them. Germline CDR1 SGHRS, CDR2 YFSETQ. For the CDR3, the DNA is TGCGCCAGCAAACGGGGTTTTGAGTCGAACACTGAAGCTTTCTTT. Translated, it gives CASKRGFESNTEAFF. Complete variable domain (other parts from reference TRBV5-1 and TRBJ1-1): KAGVTQTPRYLIKTRGQQVTLSCSPISGHRSVSWYQQTPGQGLQFLFEYFSETQRNKGNFPGRFSGRQFSNSRSEMNVSTLELGDSALYLCASKRGFESNTEAFFGQGTRLTVV.

This clonotype has a count of ten or more. The genes are TRBV6-1 and TRBJ2-1, with 13 bases lining up with TRBD2. From germline, CDR1 is MNHNS and CDR2 SASEGT. The J segment lost 8 bases and the V segment lost 6 bases, leaving 10 bases of the junction unmatched. This CDR3 spans 16 amino acids. The CDR3 here is CASRLGLAGVVDEQFF. The CDR3 bases are TGTGCCAGCAGACTTGGACTAGCGGGAGTAGTGGATGAGCAGTTCTTC.

About this clonotype: A much larger clone sits a single nucleotide away, making a read error possible. The chain couples TRBV20-1 to TRBJ1-3, with a possible D match to TRBD1 (6 bases). Per the germline V gene, CDR1 is DFQATT and CDR2 is SNEGSKA (reference sequence). The CDR3 is 12 residues long. The DNA of the CDR3 is TGCAGTGCTAGATCGGGGGGCAACACCTTATATTTT. Translating gives CSARSGGNTLYF.

This clonotype was detected many times. The chain is built from TRBV4-2 and TRBJ1-4, with a tentative D call TRBD1 (5 bases). The V gene lost 1 base and the J gene lost 4 bases, with 13 bases spanning the gap. Germline loops: CDR1 LGHNA, CDR2 YNFKEQ. The CDR3 contains 16 residues. The CDR3 protein is CASSQVVGRSNEKLFF. CDR3 nucleotide sequence: TGTGCCAGCAGCCAAGTTGTGGGGCGGAGTAATGAAAAACTGTTTTTT.

This chain connects TRBV12-3 or TRBV12-4 to TRBJ1-1; 10 bases line up with TRBD1. The CDR3 is 14 amino acids. V gave up 5 bases and J gave up 1 base; unmatched junction bases: 1. Written as DNA, the CDR3 is TGTGCCAGCAGTGGGACAGGGGAGAACACTGAAGCTTTCTTT. Its translation is CASSGTGENTEAFF.